This section outlines one T cell receptor beta chain sequence together with its context. This clonotype showed up many times. What antigen it recognizes has not been identified. Per-base quality was not reported, and no clone a single base away is much larger than it. The library was built by means of PCR. Sequencer: NextSeq 500. Preparation of bulk TCR libraries followed a previously described approach, with the TCR primers listed in Table S5. The Qiagen AllPrep DNA/RNA kit was used to purify total RNA. Before analysis, reads from multiple sequencing runs of the same library were pooled. Per the authors' processing: Reads were retained only if an exact TCR constant sequence was present, and the retained reads were trimmed to 150 nt and grouped according to their 12-nt molecular barcodes. Reads inside each barcode group were sub-clustered using a 15% Levenshtein threshold, and a quality-weighted consensus sequence was constructed for each RNA molecule. Non-functional sequences were excluded, and lower-count sequences lying one edit away from another sequence were also excluded. Based on a fit of two negative binomial distributions, barcode sub-clusters having less than 20% of the maximum read count were discarded. TCRdb handled the public reads itself, with Q25 trimming in fastp and clone calling in MiXCR, and kept productive beta chains. CDR3 protein duplicates are merged, each entry listing the most common genes and DNA. The authors' filters were not applied to this entry. In this sample the table shows over 550,000 distinct CDR3 sequences, over 25% of which occur a single time. The ten top clones hold about 0.84% of the sample.

This entry belongs to a study of molecular identifiers for immune sequencing clone quantification (dated by TCRdb to the late 2010s). For the study in its entirety: For a replicate experiment, RNA from around 20,000 or 100,000 naive CD8 T cells was divided into five aliquots, of which four were sequenced. This methods study used CD8 T cells to benchmark TCR RNA copy counting and molecular-identifier clustering-based TCR repertoire sequencing (MIDCIRS). Study-wide findings and limitations: Highly expanded clone sizes could be underestimated if identical TCR molecules share a barcode. Approximately 2.7 recovered TCR RNA copies per cell were obtained by modeling, versus about 10 by digital PCR, implying a capture efficiency of roughly 32%. The naive libraries included spiked-in Jurkat TCR RNA (10 copies' worth), and this Jurkat TCR RNA is not part of the donor repertoire. In CMV-specific effector cells, clones with more than 20 RNA copies contained over 97% of molecules, whereas in naive cells such clones contained under 1% of molecules. Without barcode sub-clustering, chimeric consensus sequences inflated TCR diversity; chimeras reached as high as 47%. Spiked-in Jurkat TCR RNA equal to a single cell's worth was reported to be detectable even within 1,200,000 naive CD8 T cells.

From the germline V gene (reference sequence), CDR1 is SEHNR and CDR2 is FQNEAQ. The CDR3 sequence holds 15 residues, the cysteine and phenylalanine included. Only CDR3 DNA is held: 45 bases, read in frame from base 1. V is reduced by 5 bases and J by 5 bases, leaving a spacing of 15 bases between them. Naive CD8 T cell libraries were made from about 21,000 to 970,000 sorted cells using 10%, 30% or 50% of purified RNA. Naive CD8 T cells were FACS-sorted as CD8+CD4-CCR7+CD45RA+ on a BD FACSAria II into RLT Plus buffer. To test detection sensitivity, Jurkat RNA equal to around 10 TCR copies was added to samples of roughly 19,000-1,100,000 naive CD8 T cells. Enrichment of CD8 T cells was done with RosetteSep CD8+ T Cell Enrichment Cocktail plus Ficoll-Paque, and ACK red cell lysis came afterward.

The receptor comes from a human donor in good health. Some libraries in this study had Jurkat cell RNA spiked in. Sequenced sample: naive CD8+ T cells from blood, with Jurkat cell RNA spiked in. This specimen's cell subset or site label, interpreted: FACS-sorted CD8+CD4-CCR7+CD45RA+ naive T cells. Recombination joined TRBV7-9 with TRBJ1-4; no confident D gene assignment can be made. This receptor has the CDR3 CASSPPQQPNEKLFF. The DNA sequence follows: TGTGCCAGCAGCCCCCCGCAGCAGCCAAATGAAAAACTGTTTTTT.